These T cell receptor beta chains were read from a single sample in a study of cytomegalovirus exposure and HLA in healthy donors. TCRdb keeps only in-frame clones here, not all; method: immunoSEQ multiplex PCR. The data contain some 120,000 clones, around 94% of them singletons. Input material: PBMCs. Receptors originate from a woman younger than 35 in good health and CMV-seronegative. CDR3s include the opening cysteine and the closing phenylalanine or tryptophan. The D gene is left open where the match is weak. Some rows mark clone size as missing; the rest say once, few, many or name a class of expanded clone.

j_call | d_call | v_call | clone_size | cdr3_aa | cdr3_nt
TRBJ2-5 | . | TRBV5-1 | . | CASSLDSGVGETQYF | TGCGCCAGCAGCTTAGATTCAGGGGTTGGGGAGACCCAGTACTTC
TRBJ1-2 | . | TRBV4-1 | . | CASSQEVAGAYYGYTF | TGCGCCAGCAGCCAAGAAGTCGCGGGGGCCTACTATGGCTACACCTTC
TRBJ1-1 | . | TRBV29-1 | . | CSVEGATGSHEAFF | TGCAGCGTTGAGGGGGCAACGGGAAGCCATGAAGCTTTCTTT
TRBJ2-1 | . | TRBV7-8 | . | CASSYRQGWDFRDNEQFF | TGTGCCAGCAGCTACAGACAGGGATGGGACTTTAGGGACAATGAGCAGTTCTTC
TRBJ2-2 | . | TRBV9 | . | CASSVAYFNTGELFF | TGTGCCAGCAGCGTAGCTTACTTCAACACCGGGGAGCTGTTTTTT
TRBJ2-2 | . | TRBV5-1 | . | CASSPPGRQHTGELFF | TGCGCCAGCAGCCCACCCGGTAGACAGCACACCGGGGAGCTGTTTTTT
TRBJ2-3 | TRBD1 | TRBV11-2 | . | CASSRDRAPDTQYF | TGTGCCAGCAGCCGGGACAGGGCCCCAGATACGCAGTATTTT
TRBJ2-2 | . | TRBV5-5 | once | CASSQQLTVSTGELFF | TGTGCCAGCAGCCAACAGCTGACAGTTTCCACCGGGGAGCTGTTTTTT
TRBJ1-1 | . | TRBV7-6 | . | CASSYRSEGAEAFF | TGTGCCAGCAGCTACCGATCCGAAGGGGCTGAAGCTTTCTTT
TRBJ1-1 | . | TRBV19 | . | CASSTGREDTEAFF | TGTGCCAGTAGCACCGGGAGAGAGGACACTGAAGCTTTCTTT
TRBJ1-1 | . | TRBV4-1 | . | CASSQIFGHLQAFF | TGCGCCAGCAGCCAAATATTCGGACACCTACAAGCTTTCTTT
TRBJ1-1 | TRBD1 | TRBV6-4 | . | CASSAGGLNTEAFF | TGTGCCAGCAGTGCAGGGGGATTGAACACTGAAGCTTTCTTT
TRBJ1-5 | . | TRBV19 | . | CASSPFGERTQPQHF | TGTGCCAGTAGTCCCTTCGGGGAAAGGACTCAGCCCCAGCATTTT
TRBJ1-1 | . | TRBV29-1 | . | CSAEGGRPEAFF | TGCAGCGCCGAAGGTGGGAGGCCTGAAGCTTTCTTT
TRBJ2-5 | TRBD1 | TRBV5-1 | . | CASSQGDRGIKTQYF | TGCGCCAGCAGCCAGGGGGACAGGGGGATTAAGACCCAGTACTTC
TRBJ1-1 | . | TRBV15 | . | CATSRPPGHHEGPEAFF | TGTGCCACCAGCAGACCTCCGGGACACCATGAAGGTCCTGAAGCTTTCTTT
TRBJ2-7 | . | TRBV4-1 | . | CASSQAPPGTRGYEQYF | TGCGCCAGCAGCCAAGCCCCTCCCGGGACAAGGGGCTACGAGCAGTACTTC
TRBJ1-2 | . | TRBV19 | . | CASSIVGTSHYGYTF | TGTGCCAGTAGTATAGTTGGGACAAGTCACTATGGCTACACCTTC
TRBJ1-2 | . | TRBV27 | once | CASSSFGGANYGYTF | TGTGCCAGCTCCAGTTTCGGGGGAGCTAACTATGGCTACACCTTC
TRBJ2-7 | TRBD1 | TRBV28 | . | CASSSWDRGVYEQYF | TGTGCCAGCAGTAGTTGGGACAGGGGTGTATACGAGCAGTACTTC
TRBJ1-2 | . | TRBV7-3 | . | CVSSPDSFGGYTF | TGTGTCAGCAGCCCTGACAGTTTCGGCGGCTACACCTTC
TRBJ1-1 | . | TRBV4-1 | . | CASSQAVGRDNTEAFF | TGCGCCAGCAGCCAAGCGGTTGGGAGGGATAACACTGAAGCTTTCTTT
TRBJ1-1 | . | TRBV6-5 | . | CASSYSWGRRAEAFF | TGTGCCAGCAGTTACTCGTGGGGGCGAAGAGCTGAAGCTTTCTTT
TRBJ2-7 | TRBD1 | TRBV15 | . | CATSARSGQGIAYEQYF | TGTGCCACCAGCGCTCGATCGGGACAGGGGATCGCCTACGAGCAGTACTTC
TRBJ1-2 | . | TRBV30 | . | CAWSVAAFYGYTF | TGTGCCTGGAGTGTAGCGGCGTTCTATGGCTACACCTTC
TRBJ1-1 | . | TRBV11-1 | . | CASSSPQGFPEAFF | TGTGCCAGCAGCTCGCCCCAGGGGTTTCCTGAAGCTTTCTTT
TRBJ2-7 | . | TRBV7-9 | . | CASSSTGTPYEQYF | TGTGCCAGCAGCTCAACCGGGACACCCTACGAGCAGTACTTC
TRBJ2-7 | TRBD2 | TRBV11-2 | . | CASSLGGGRISYEQYF | TGTGCCAGCAGCTTAGGCGGGGGAAGGATAAGCTACGAGCAGTACTTC
TRBJ1-5 | TRBD1 | TRBV16 | . | CASSQQTGGGQPQHF | TGTGCCAGCAGCCAACAGACAGGGGGTGGTCAGCCCCAGCATTTT
TRBJ1-5 | . | TRBV28 | . | CASSPDSSNQPQHF | TGTGCCAGCAGCCCTGACAGCAGCAATCAGCCCCAGCATTTT
TRBJ1-2 | . | TRBV11-2 | . | CASSLARVGGGYTF | TGTGCCAGCAGCTTAGCCAGGGTTGGTGGTGGCTACACCTTC
TRBJ2-7 | TRBD2 | TRBV28 | . | CASSWNGGVEQYF | TGTGCCAGCAGTTGGAACGGGGGGGTTGAGCAGTACTTC
TRBJ1-2 | . | TRBV9 | few | CASSVGQGNGGQGFGYGYTF | TGTGCCAGCAGCGTAGGTCAAGGCAACGGGGGTCAGGGTTTTGGCTATGGCTACACCTTC
TRBJ1-1 | . | TRBV27 | . | CASKSQGVGTEAFF | TGTGCCAGCAAATCACAAGGGGTGGGCACTGAAGCTTTCTTT
TRBJ1-1 | . | TRBV5-6 | . | CASSFVQPNTEAFF | TGTGCCAGCAGCTTCGTACAGCCGAACACTGAAGCTTTCTTT
TRBJ2-3 | . | TRBV5-1 | . | CASSLGAGMNTDTQYF | TGCGCCAGCAGCTTGGGGGCAGGCATGAACACAGATACGCAGTATTTT
TRBJ1-3 | . | TRBV10-3 | . | CAIGGTSGNTIYF | TGTGCCATCGGCGGGACCTCTGGAAACACCATATATTTT
TRBJ2-7 | . | TRBV5-5 | . | CASSLIPGESSYEQYF | TGTGCCAGCAGCTTAATCCCGGGAGAGAGCTCCTACGAGCAGTACTTC
TRBJ2-5 | . | TRBV14 | . | CASSQEGGNQETQYF | TGTGCCAGCAGCCAAGAAGGCGGAAACCAAGAGACCCAGTACTTC
TRBJ1-1 | . | TRBV5-1 | once | CASSLVAERYTEAFF | TGCGCCAGCAGCTTGGTCGCTGAGCGGTACACTGAAGCTTTCTTT
TRBJ2-3 | . | TRBV6-4 | . | CASSESQAADTQYF | TGTGCCAGCAGTGAATCTCAAGCGGCGGATACGCAGTATTTT
TRBJ1-2 | TRBD1 | TRBV28 | . | CASSPWDREYGYTF | TGTGCCAGCAGCCCATGGGACAGAGAATATGGCTACACCTTC
TRBJ2-1 | TRBD2 | TRBV11-2 | . | CASSFGGGANEQFF | TGTGCCAGCAGCTTCGGCGGGGGGGCCAATGAGCAGTTCTTC
TRBJ1-1 | . | TRBV21-1 | . | CASSKSRNTEAFF | TGTGCCAGCAGCAAAAGTAGGAACACTGAAGCTTTCTTT
TRBJ1-1 | TRBD1 | TRBV2 | . | CASSSDREAFF | TGTGCCAGCAGTTCGGACAGGGAAGCTTTCTTT
TRBJ2-7 | . | TRBV27 | . | CASRFTGGVYEQYF | TGTGCCAGCAGGTTCACAGGGGGGGTGTACGAGCAGTACTTC
TRBJ2-6 | . | TRBV28 | . | CASSQIGQRGANVLTF | TGTGCCAGCAGTCAAATCGGACAGCGGGGGGCCAACGTCCTGACTTTC
TRBJ2-7 | . | TRBV5-1 | . | CASSFRGSSYEQYF | TGCGCCAGCAGCTTTAGGGGCAGCTCCTACGAGCAGTACTTC
TRBJ2-5 | TRBD2 | TRBV25-1 | . | CASSGRSGGISAQYF | TGTGCCAGCAGTGGAAGAAGCGGGGGGATTTCGGCCCAGTACTTC
TRBJ2-7 | . | TRBV27 | . | CASSLTSGGEQYF | TGTGCCAGCAGTTTAACTTCCGGGGGTGAGCAGTACTTC
TRBJ1-4 | . | TRBV28 | . | CASSLTGEGEKLFF | TGTGCCAGCAGTTTGACGGGGGAGGGCGAAAAACTGTTTTTT
TRBJ1-1 | . | TRBV5-5 | . | CASSLTGPGKAFF | TGTGCCAGCAGCTTGACAGGGCCGGGGAAAGCTTTCTTT